The T cell receptor (beta chain) under discussion was sequenced for a study of early T cells in non-severe SARS-CoV-2 infection. Trimming at V came to 4 bases and at J to 3 bases, leaving 4 bases not matched to a gene. The germline V gene encodes CDR1 SGHRS and CDR2 YFSETQ. The CDR3 is 14 residues long. Judged by abundance, this clonotype is medium-sized. The protocol attached unique molecular identifiers to individual cDNA molecules. TCRdb called the 5' RACE reads again in MiXCR, with one record for every CDR3 protein. The data show around 26,000 distinct CDR3 sequences, around 4.6% seen once. This TCR was sampled from an adult who was a healthcare worker with PCR-confirmed SARS-CoV-2 infection or an uninfected control (not recorded which). The rearrangement links TRBV5-1 to TRBJ2-7; 10 bases are a match to TRBD1. Sample: whole blood. Here the CDR3 DNA reads TGCGCCAGCAGCCCCTGGACAGGGGGCTACGAGCAGTACTTC. Translating it yields CASSPWTGGYEQYF.